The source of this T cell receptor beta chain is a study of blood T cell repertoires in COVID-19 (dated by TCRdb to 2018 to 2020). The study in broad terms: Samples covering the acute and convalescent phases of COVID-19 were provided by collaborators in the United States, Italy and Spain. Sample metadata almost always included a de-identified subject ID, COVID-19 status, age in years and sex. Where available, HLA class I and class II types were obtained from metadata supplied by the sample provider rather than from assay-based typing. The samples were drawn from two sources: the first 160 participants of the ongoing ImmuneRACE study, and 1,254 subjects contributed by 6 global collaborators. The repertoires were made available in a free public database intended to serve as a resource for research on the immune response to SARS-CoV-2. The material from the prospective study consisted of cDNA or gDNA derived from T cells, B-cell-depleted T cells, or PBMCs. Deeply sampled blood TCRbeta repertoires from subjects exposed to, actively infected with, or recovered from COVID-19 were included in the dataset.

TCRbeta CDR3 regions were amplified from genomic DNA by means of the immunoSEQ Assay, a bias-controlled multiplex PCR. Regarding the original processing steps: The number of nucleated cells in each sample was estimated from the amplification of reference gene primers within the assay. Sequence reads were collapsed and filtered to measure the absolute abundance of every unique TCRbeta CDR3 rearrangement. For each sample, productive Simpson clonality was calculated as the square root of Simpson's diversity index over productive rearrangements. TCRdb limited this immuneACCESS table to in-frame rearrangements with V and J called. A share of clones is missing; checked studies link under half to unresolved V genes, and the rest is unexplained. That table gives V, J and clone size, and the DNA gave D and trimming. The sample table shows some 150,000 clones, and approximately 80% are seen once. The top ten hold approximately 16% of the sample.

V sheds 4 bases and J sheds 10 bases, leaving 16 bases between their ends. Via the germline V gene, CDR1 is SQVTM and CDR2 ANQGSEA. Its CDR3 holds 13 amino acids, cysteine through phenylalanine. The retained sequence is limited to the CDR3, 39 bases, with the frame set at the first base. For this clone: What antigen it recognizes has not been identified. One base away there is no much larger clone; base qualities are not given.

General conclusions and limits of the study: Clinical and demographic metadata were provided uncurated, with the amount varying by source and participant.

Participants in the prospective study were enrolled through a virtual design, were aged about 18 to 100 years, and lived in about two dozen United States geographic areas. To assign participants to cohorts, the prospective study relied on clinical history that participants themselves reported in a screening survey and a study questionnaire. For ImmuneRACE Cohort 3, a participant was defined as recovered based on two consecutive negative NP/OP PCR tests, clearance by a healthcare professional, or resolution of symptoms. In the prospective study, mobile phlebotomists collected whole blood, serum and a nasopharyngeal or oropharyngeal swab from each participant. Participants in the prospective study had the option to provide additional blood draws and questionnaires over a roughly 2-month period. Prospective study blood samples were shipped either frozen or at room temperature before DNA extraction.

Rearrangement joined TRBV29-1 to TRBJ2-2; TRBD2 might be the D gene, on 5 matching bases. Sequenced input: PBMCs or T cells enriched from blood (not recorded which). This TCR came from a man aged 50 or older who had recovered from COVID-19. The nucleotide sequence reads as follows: TGCAGCGTTGCAAAAGGGCGAGCGGCGGAGCTGTTTTTT. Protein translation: CSVAKGRAAELFF.